Sequencing of this TCR beta chain was carried out in a study of blood T cell repertoires in COVID-19. Study context: Both acute and convalescent COVID-19 samples were obtained from the United States, Italy and Spain. The cDNA or gDNA used as material had been derived from T cells, B-cell-depleted T cells, or PBMCs.

V lost 5 bases to trimming and J lost 1 base, with 17 bases between them. Germline V CDR1 and CDR2: SGHVS, FQNEAQ. The CDR3 contains 16 residues. Methods used by the authors: Nucleated cell number was recorded as an estimate derived from reference gene primer amplification. The data were produced by immunoSEQ multiplex PCR, yet TCRdb's version contains in-frame clones alone and is incomplete. Clonal size and the V and J genes are those of that table, whereas D and trimming came from the DNA. The sample includes 70,000 or so clones, 60% to 75% of them seen just once. Sequenced sample: peripheral blood. V is TRBV7-8 and J is TRBJ1-2, with a weak D call TRBD1 (5 bases). The sequence came from a woman in her 70s with acute or convalescent COVID-19. CDR3 nucleotides: TGTGCCAGCAGCCGAGGCCTTGCAGGGAATAACTATGGCTACACCTTC. It encodes CASSRGLAGNNYGYTF.